This passage covers 6 T cell receptor beta chains from one sample sequenced in a study of blood T cell repertoires in COVID-19. The method was immunoSEQ multiplex PCR; TCRdb's version includes in-frame clones alone and lacks a portion of them. The profile covers 75,000 to 100,000 clones, with approximately 86% appearing a single time and approximately 7.4% taken by the ten largest. The sample comprised peripheral blood. The receptors were sampled from a man between 65 and 85 years old with acute or convalescent COVID-19.

About this clone: Germline and junction disagree at one end, which may indicate a read error. The V call is TRBV6-5, the J call TRBJ1-1; possibly TRBD1 for D (5 bases). This CDR3 has 15 residues. Germline assignment: CDR1 MNHEY and CDR2 SVGAGI. The CDR3 nucleotides read TGTGCCAGCAGTGACTCCTCCCTCAGGGTGTCTGAAGCTTTCTTT. Encoded protein: CASSDSSLRVSEAFF.

This clone came up once. The chain recombines TRBV18 with TRBJ1-6; 8 bases fit TRBD1. V lost 5 bases and J lost 6; bases outside the gene matches: 9. CDR3 length: 16 amino acids. Germline V gene sequence: CDR1 KGHSH, CDR2 LQKENI. Here the CDR3 reads CASSSSTGGVNSPLHF. CDR3 sequence (DNA): TGTGCCAGCTCATCTTCTACAGGGGGGGTTAATTCACCCCTCCACTTT.

This chain joins TRBV4-3 and TRBJ2-7; 8 nucleotides agree with TRBD1. V shed 1 base and J 3 bases; nucleotides not matched to a gene: 5. CDR3 length: 15 residues. CDR1 and CDR2 (germline): LGHNA, YSLEER. The CDR3 DNA reads as TGCGCCAGCAGCCAAGGAATCGGGACAGGCTACGAGCAGTACTTC. Its translation: CASSQGIGTGYEQYF.

V gene TRBV3-1 (or the pseudogene TRBV3-2) combines with J gene TRBJ1-1; D uncertain. This CDR3 contains 14 residues. Germline V gives CDR1 LGHDT, CDR2 YNNKEL (reference sequence). The V and J ends lost 1 base and 6 bases respectively, with 12 bases between them. CDR3 loop: CASSQGGGIAEAFF. CDR3 nucleotides: TGTGCCAGCAGCCAAGGCGGAGGGATCGCTGAAGCTTTCTTT.

The chain recombines TRBV5-4 with TRBJ1-2; TRBD1 matches 10 bases. J gave up 8 bases and V 4 bases, and 14 bases lay outside the gene matches. The CDR3 has 16 residues. Germline values: CDR1 SGHNT, CDR2 YYREEE (reference sequence). The CDR3 region has the DNA TGTGCCAGCAGCACCCGGGACAGGGGACCCTTTGGAGGCTACACCTTC. Its protein is CASSTRDRGPFGGYTF.

The gene calls are TRBV5-3 and TRBJ1-5; perhaps TRBD1 as D (6 bases). TRBV5-3 is an ORF; its function is uncertain. Deletions cut 2 bases from V and 4 bases from J, with 25 bases between. There are 19 residues in the CDR3. CDR3 protein: CARSFFVFLGQKINQPQHF. CDR3 sequence (DNA): TGTGCCAGAAGCTTCTTTGTGTTTCTCGGACAGAAGATAAATCAGCCCCAGCATTTT.